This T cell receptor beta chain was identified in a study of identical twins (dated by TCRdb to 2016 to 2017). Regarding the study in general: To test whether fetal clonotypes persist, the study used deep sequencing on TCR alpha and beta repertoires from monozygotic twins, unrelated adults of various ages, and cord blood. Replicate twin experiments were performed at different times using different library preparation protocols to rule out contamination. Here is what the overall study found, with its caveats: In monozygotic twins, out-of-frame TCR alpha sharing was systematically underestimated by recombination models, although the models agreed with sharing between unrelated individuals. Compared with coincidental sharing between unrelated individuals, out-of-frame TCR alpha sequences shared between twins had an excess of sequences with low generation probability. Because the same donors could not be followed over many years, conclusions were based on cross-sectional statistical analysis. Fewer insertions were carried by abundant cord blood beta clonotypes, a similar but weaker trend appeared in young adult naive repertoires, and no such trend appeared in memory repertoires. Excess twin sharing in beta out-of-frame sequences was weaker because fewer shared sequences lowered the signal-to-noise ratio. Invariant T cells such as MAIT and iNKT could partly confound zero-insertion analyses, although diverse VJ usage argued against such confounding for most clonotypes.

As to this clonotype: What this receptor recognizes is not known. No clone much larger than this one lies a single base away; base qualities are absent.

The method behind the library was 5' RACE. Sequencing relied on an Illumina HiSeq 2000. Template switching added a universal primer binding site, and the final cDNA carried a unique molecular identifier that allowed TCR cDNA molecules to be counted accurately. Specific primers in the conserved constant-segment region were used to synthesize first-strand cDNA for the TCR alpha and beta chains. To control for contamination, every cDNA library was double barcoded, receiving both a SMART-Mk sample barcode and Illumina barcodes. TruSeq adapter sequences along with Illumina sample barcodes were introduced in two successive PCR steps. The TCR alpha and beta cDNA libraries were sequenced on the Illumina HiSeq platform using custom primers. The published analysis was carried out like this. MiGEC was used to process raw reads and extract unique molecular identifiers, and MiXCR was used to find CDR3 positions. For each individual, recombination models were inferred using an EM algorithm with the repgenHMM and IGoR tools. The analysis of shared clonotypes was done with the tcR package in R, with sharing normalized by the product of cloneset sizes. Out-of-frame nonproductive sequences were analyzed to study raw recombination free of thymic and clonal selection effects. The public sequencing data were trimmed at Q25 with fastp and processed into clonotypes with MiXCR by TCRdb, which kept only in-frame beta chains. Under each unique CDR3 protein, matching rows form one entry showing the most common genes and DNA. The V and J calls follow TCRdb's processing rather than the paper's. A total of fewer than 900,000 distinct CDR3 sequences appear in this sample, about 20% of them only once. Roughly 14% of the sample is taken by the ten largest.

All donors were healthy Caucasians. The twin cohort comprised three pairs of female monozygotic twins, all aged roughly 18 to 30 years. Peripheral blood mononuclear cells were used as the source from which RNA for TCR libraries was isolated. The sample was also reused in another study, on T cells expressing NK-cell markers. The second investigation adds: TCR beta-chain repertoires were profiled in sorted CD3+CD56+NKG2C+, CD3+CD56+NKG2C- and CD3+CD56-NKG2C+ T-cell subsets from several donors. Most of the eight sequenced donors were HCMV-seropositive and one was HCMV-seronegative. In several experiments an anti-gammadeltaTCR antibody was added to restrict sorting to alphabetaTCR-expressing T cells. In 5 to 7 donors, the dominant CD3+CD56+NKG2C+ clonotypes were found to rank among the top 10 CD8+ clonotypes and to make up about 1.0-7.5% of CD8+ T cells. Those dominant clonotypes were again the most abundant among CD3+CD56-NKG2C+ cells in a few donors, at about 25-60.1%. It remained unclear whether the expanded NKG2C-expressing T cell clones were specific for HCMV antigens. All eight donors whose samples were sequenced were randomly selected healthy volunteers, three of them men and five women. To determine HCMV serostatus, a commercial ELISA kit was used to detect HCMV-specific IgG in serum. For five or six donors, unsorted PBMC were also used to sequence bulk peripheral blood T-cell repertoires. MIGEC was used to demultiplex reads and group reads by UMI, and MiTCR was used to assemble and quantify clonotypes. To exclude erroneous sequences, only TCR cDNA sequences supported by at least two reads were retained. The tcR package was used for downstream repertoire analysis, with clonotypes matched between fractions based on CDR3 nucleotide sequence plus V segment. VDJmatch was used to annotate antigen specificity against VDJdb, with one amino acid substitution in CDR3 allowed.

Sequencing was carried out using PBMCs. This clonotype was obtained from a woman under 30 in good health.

The CDR3 in this case is CASSPPGPTTDTQYF. The DNA sequence reads TGTGCCAGCAGCCCCCCGGGACCCACCACAGATACGCAGTATTTT. The chain uses TRBV9 and TRBJ2-3; the D gene is perhaps TRBD1 or TRBD2, each of them matching over 5 bases. In the germline V gene, CDR1 corresponds to SGDLS and CDR2 to YYNGEE. The CDR3 numbers 15 residues from cysteine through phenylalanine. The sequence is cut down to CDR3 DNA, 45 bases in frame from base 1. V sheds 4 bases and J sheds 2 bases, leaving 14 bases between their ends.